This TCR beta chain was captured in a study of shared clonotypes between healthy human individuals. Regarding the study as a whole: In four donors, about 5% of naive CD4 clonotypes appeared in common. Clonotype sharing levels among donors were expected to vary with sequencing depth.

Evenly divided among several immunoSEQ plates was the genomic DNA of each subset. Method: immunoSEQ multiplex PCR; TCRdb's copy keeps in-frame clones and lacks some. The repertoire holds hundreds of thousands of clones, with around three quarters as singletons. V was trimmed by 4 bases and J by 5 bases, leaving 9 bases between them. The germline V gene encodes CDR1 LNHDA and CDR2 SQIVND (reference sequence). There are 13 residues in the CDR3. From CD4+ cells came CD45RA+ naive and CD45RA-negative memory subsets. Concerning this clone itself: The antigen is undetermined.

Source material: memory CD4+ T cells sorted from blood. Subset described: CD45RA-negative fraction. The rearrangement joins TRBV19 to TRBJ2-1; D ambiguous. This sequence originates from a woman aged 30 to 39 in good health. For the CDR3, the DNA is TGTGCCAGTAGTAGAACCTCTCACAATGAGCAGTTCTTC. It translates to CASSRTSHNEQFF. Drawing the rest from reference TRBV19 and TRBJ2-1, the complete variable domain is DGGITQSPKYLFRKEGQNVTLSCEQNLNHDAMYWYRQDPGQGLRLIYYSQIVNDFQKGDIAEGYSVSREKKESFPLTVTSAQKNPTAFYLCASSRTSHNEQFFGPGTRLTVL.